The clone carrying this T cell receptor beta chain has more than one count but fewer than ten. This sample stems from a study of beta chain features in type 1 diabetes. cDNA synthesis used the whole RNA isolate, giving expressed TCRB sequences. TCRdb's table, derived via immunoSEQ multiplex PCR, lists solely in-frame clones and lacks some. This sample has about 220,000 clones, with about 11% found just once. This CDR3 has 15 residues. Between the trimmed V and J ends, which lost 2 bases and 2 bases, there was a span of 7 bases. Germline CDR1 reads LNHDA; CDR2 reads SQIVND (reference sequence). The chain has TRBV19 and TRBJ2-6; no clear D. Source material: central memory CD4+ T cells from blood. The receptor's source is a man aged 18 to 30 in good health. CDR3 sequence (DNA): TGTGCCAGTAGTATACCAGTCACTGGGGCCAACGTCCTGACTTTC. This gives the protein CASSIPVTGANVLTF.